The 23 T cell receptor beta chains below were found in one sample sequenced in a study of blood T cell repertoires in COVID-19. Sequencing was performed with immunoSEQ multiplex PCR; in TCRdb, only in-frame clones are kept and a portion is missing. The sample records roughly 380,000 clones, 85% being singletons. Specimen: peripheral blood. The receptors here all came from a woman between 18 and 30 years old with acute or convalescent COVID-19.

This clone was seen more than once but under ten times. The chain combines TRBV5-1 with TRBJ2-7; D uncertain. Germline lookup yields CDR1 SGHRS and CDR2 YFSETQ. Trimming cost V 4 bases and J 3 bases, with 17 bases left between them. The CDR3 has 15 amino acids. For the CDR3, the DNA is TGCGCCAGCAGCGCCGTGTTCGGTAGTAGCTACGAGCAGTACTTC. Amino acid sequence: CASSAVFGSSYEQYF.

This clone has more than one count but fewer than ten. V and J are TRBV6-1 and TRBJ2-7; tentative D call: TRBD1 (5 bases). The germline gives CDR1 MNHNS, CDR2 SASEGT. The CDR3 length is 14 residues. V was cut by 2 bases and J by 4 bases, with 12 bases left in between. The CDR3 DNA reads TGTGCCAGCAGTGAACAGGGCCTCCGTTACGAGCAGTACTTC. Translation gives CASSEQGLRYEQYF.

The CDR3: CASSAGQEGIQYF. The DNA for the CDR3 is TGCGCCAGCAGTGCCGGACAGGAGGGCATTCAGTACTTC. V and J are TRBV10-1 and TRBJ2-4, with D perhaps matching TRBD1 (7 bases). This CDR3 is built from 13 residues. Germline lookup yields CDR1 WNHNN and CDR2 SYGVQD (reference sequence). V was clipped by 4 bases and J by 9 bases, with 13 bases between them.

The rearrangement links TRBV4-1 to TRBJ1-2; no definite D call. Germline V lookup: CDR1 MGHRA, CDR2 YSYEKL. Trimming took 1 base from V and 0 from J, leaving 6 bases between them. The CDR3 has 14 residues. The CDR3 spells CASSQVYTNYGYTF. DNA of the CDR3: TGCGCCAGCAGCCAAGTATACACTAACTATGGCTACACCTTC.

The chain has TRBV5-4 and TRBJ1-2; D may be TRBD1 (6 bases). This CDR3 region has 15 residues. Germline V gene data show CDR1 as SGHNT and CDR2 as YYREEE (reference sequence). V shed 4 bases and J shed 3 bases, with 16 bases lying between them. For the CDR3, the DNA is TGTGCCAGCAGCCGGGGGGGGGCTGATGACTATGGCTACACCTTC. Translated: CASSRGGADDYGYTF.

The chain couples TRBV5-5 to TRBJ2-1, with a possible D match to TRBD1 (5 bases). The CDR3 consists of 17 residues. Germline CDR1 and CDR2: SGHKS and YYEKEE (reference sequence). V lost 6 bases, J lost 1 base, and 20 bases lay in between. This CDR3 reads CASTPSQGLGSYNEQFF. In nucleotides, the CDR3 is TGTGCCAGCACCCCTTCTCAGGGATTAGGGTCCTACAATGAGCAGTTCTTC.

The CDR3 sequence is CASSPLNRDQPQHF. The CDR3 DNA reads TGCGCCAGCAGCCCTCTTAACAGGGATCAGCCCCAGCATTTT. V usage is TRBV10-2 and J usage is TRBJ1-5, with a tentative D call TRBD1 (6 bases). Between the trimmed V and J ends, which lost 6 bases and 5 bases, there was a span of 14 bases. This CDR3 has 14 residues. Germline loops: CDR1 WSHSY, CDR2 SAAADI.

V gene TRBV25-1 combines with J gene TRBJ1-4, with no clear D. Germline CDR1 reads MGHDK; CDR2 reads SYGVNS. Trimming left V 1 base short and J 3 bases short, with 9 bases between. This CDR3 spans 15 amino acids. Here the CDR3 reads CASSESGNSNEKLFF. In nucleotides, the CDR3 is TGTGCCAGCAGTGAATCGGGGAATTCTAATGAAAAACTGTTTTTT.

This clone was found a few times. CDR3 region: CAISESRAEIYGYTF. CDR3 DNA sequence: TGTGCCATCAGTGAATCACGAGCCGAAATCTATGGCTACACCTTC. This chain connects TRBV10-3 to TRBJ1-2; no reliable D call. This CDR3 is 15 amino acids long. V dropped 3 bases and J dropped 4 bases, with 15 bases sitting between them. The germline V gene has CDR1 ENHRY and CDR2 SYGVKD.

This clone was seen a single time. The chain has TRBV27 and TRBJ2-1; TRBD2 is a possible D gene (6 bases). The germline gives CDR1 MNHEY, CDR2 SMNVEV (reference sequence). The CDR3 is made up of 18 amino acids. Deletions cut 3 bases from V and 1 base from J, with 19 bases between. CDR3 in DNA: TGTGCCAGCAGTTTCGACCCCACTAGCCCAGCTTCCTACAATGAGCAGTTCTTC. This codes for CASSFDPTSPASYNEQFF.

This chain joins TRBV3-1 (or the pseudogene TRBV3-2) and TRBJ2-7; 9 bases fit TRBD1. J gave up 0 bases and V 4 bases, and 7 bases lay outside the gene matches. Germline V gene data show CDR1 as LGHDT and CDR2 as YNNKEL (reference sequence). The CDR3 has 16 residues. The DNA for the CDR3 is TGTGCCAGCAGCCTCTACAGGGGGCAAGCCTCCTACGAGCAGTACTTC. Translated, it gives CASSLYRGQASYEQYF.

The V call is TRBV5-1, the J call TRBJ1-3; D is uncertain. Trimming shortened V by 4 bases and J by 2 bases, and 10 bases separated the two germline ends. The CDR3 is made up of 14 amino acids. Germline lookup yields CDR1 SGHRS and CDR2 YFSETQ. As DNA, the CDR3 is TGCGCCAGCAGCACCCCCGGGGCTGGAAACACCATATATTTT. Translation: CASSTPGAGNTIYF.

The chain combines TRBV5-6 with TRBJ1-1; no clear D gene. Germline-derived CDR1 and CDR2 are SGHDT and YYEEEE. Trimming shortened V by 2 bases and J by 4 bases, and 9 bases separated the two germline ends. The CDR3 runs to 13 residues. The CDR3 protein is CASSFTPGTEAFF. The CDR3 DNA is TGTGCCAGCAGCTTTACTCCGGGCACTGAAGCTTTCTTT.

CDR3 in DNA: TGTGCCAGCAGTTCGGGTAGCAATCAGCCCCAGCATTTT. Encoded protein: CASSSGSNQPQHF. The chain is built from TRBV6-4 and TRBJ1-5; D ambiguous. CDR3 length: 13 residues. Germline loops: CDR1 MRHNA, CDR2 SNTAGT. V lost 5 bases, J lost 0 bases, and 5 bases lay in between.

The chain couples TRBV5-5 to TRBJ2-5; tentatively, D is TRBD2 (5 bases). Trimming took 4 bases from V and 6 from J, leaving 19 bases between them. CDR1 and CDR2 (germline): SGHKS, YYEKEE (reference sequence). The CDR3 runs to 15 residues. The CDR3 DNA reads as TGTGCCAGCAGCCCAGGCGTGCTAGCAGGCCAGACCCAGTACTTC. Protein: CASSPGVLAGQTQYF.

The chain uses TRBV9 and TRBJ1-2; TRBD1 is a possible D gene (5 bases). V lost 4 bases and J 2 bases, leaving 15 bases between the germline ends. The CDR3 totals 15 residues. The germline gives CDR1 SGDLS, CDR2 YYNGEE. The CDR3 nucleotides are TGTGCCAGCAGCACCCAGACAGAGAGCAACTATGGCTACACCTTC. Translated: CASSTQTESNYGYTF. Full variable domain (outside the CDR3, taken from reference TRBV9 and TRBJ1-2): DSGVTQTPKHLITATGQRVTLRCSPRSGDLSVYWYQQSLDQGLQFLIQYYNGEERAKGNILERFSAQQFPDLHSELNLSSLELGDSALYFCASSTQTESNYGYTFGSGTRLTVV.

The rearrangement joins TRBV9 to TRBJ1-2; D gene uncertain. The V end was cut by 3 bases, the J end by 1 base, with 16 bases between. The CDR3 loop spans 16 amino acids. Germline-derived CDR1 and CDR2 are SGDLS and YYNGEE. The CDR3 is CASSERQIPLNYGYTF. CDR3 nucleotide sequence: TGTGCCAGCAGCGAACGACAAATTCCCCTTAACTATGGCTACACCTTC.

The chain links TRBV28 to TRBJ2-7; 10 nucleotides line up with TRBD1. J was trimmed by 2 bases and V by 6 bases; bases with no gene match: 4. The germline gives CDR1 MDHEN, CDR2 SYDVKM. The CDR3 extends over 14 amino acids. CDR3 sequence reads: CASRPTGGTYEQYF. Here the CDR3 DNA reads TGTGCCAGCAGACCGACAGGGGGCACCTACGAGCAGTACTTC.

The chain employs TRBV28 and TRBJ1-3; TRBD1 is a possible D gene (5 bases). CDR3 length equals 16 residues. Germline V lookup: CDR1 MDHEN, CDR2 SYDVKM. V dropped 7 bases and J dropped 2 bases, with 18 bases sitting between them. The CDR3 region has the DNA TGTGCCAGCAATGATCCAGGCAGGGCGACTGGAAACACCATATATTTT. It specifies CASNDPGRATGNTIYF. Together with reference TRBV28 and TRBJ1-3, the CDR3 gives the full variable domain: DVKVTQSSRYLVKRTGEKVFLECVQDMDHENMFWYRQDPGLGLRLIYFSYDVKMKEKGDIPEGYSVSREKKERFSLILESASTNQTSMYLCASNDPGRATGNTIYFGEGSWLTVV.

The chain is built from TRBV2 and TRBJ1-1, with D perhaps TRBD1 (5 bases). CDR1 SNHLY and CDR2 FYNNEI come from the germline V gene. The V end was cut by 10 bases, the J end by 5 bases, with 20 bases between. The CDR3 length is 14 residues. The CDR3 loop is CAIGGDQGGTEAFF. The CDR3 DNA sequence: TGTGCCATCGGGGGGGACCAGGGTGGAACTGAAGCTTTCTTT.

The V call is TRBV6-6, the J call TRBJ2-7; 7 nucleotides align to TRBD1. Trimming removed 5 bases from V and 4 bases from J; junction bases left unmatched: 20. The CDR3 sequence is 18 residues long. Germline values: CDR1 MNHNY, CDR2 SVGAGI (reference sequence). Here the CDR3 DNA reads TGTGCCAGCAGTCTACAAACACCGGGACAGCCTTTTTTTTACGAGCAGTACTTC. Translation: CASSLQTPGQPFFYEQYF.

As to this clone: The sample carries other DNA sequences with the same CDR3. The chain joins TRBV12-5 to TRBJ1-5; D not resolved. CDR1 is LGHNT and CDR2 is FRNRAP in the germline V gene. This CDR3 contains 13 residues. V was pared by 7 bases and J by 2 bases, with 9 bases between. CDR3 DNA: TGTGCTAGTGAAGGTAGCGGCAATCAGCCCCAGCATTTT. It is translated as CASEGSGNQPQHF. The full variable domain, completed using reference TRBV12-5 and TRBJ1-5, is DARVTQTPRHKVTEMGQEVTMRCQPILGHNTVFWYRQTMMQGLELLAYFRNRAPLDDSGMPKDRFSAEMPDATLATLKIQPSEPRDSAVYFCASEGSGNQPQHFGDGTRLSIL.

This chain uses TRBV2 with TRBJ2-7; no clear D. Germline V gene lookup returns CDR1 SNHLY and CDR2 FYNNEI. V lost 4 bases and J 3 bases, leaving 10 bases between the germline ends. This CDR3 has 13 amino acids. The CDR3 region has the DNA TGTGCCAGCAGTGTGTTACAACACTACGAGCAGTACTTC. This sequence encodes CASSVLQHYEQYF.